Below, 25 T cell receptor beta chains from the same sample are listed, as sequenced in a study of blood T cell repertoires in COVID-19. Only in-frame clones appear in the TCRdb table, and some are missing; sequencing was by immunoSEQ multiplex PCR. The table has more than 150,000 clones, 75% to 90% seen once. The sequencing input was peripheral blood. The receptors were sampled from a woman in her sixties or seventies with acute or convalescent COVID-19.

CDR3 amino acids: CASSDDRENTEAFF. For the CDR3, the DNA is TGCGCCAGCAGTGACGACAGGGAGAACACTGAAGCTTTCTTT. This chain uses TRBV10-2 with TRBJ1-1; 7 bases match TRBD1. The V gene's germline CDR1 is WSHSY and CDR2 SAAADI. V lost 3 bases and J lost 1; bases outside the gene matches: 2. This CDR3 spans 14 amino acids.

This chain uses TRBV4-3 with TRBJ2-2; 9 positions match TRBD1. V was pared by 3 bases and J by 6 bases, with 11 bases of the junction left unmatched. CDR3 length: 17 amino acids. Germline V gene sequence: CDR1 LGHNA, CDR2 YSLEER. The CDR3: CASSQSGTGSLPGELFF. CDR3 in DNA: TGCGCCAGCAGCCAGTCCGGGACAGGGTCACTTCCCGGGGAGCTGTTTTTT.

This rearrangement joins TRBV5-8 to TRBJ2-2; D is possibly TRBD1 (6 bases). Trimming stripped 0 bases from V and 5 bases from J, with 8 bases between. The CDR3 consists of 14 residues. Germline V gene sequence: CDR1 SGHTS, CDR2 YDEGEE. CDR3 protein: CASSLVQGTGELFF. CDR3 DNA: TGTGCCAGCAGCTTGGTGCAGGGGACCGGGGAGCTGTTTTTT.

V and J are TRBV23-1 and TRBJ2-2; D is undetermined. TRBV23-1 is flagged as an ORF with uncertain function. CDR3 length: 10 residues. The CDR3 region has the DNA TGCGTCATCAAGCCCGGGGAGCTGTTTTTT. Its protein is CVIKPGELFF.

The chain is built from TRBV3-1 (or the pseudogene TRBV3-2) and TRBJ2-2, with 12 bases that match TRBD2. This CDR3 contains 17 residues. Germline loops: CDR1 LGHDT, CDR2 YNNKEL (reference sequence). V lost 6 bases, J lost 4 bases, and 9 bases stayed unmatched. The CDR3 bases are TGTGCCAGCAGATGGCTAGCGGGGGGGCCAGGCACCGGGGAGCTGTTTTTT. This encodes CASRWLAGGPGTGELFF.

The chain has TRBV5-1 and TRBJ1-2, with D perhaps TRBD1 (5 bases). In germline, CDR1 is SGHRS, CDR2 YFSETQ. V lost 7 bases and J 1 base, leaving 11 bases between the germline ends. The CDR3 covers 13 residues. CDR3 coding DNA: TGCGCCAGCTCTGAAAGGGGTAACTATGGCTACACCTTC. Amino acid sequence: CASSERGNYGYTF.

This CDR3 reads CASDNPGTKSYEQYF. CDR3 DNA sequence: TGTGCCAGCGACAACCCCGGGACAAAGTCCTACGAGCAGTACTTC. The rearrangement joins TRBV6-5 to TRBJ2-7; D possibly corresponds to TRBD1 (6 bases). Between the trimmed V and J ends, which lost 8 bases and 1 base, there was a span of 18 bases. Germline CDR1 MNHEY, CDR2 SVGAGI. The CDR3 contains 15 residues.

This sequence joins TRBV15 and TRBJ1-6; tentative D call: TRBD1 (6 bases). Germline CDR1 LNHNV, CDR2 YYDKDF (reference sequence). The length of the CDR3 is 14 residues. Trimming cost V 1 base and J 10 bases, with 11 bases left between them. For the CDR3, the DNA is TGTGCCACCAGCAGAGGAACAGGGTCCTCACCCCTCCACTTT. Residues: CATSRGTGSSPLHF. Supplemented by reference TRBV15 and TRBJ1-6, the full variable domain reads DAMVIQNPRYQVTQFGKPVTLSCSQTLNHNVMYWYQQKSSQAPKLLFHYYDKDFNNEADTPDNFQSRRPNTSFCFLDIRSPGLGDTAMYLCATSRGTGSSPLHFGNGTRLTVT.

CDR3 amino acids: CAISEGGQGAGQPQHF. The CDR3 nucleotides read TGTGCCATCAGTGAGGGGGGACAGGGGGCAGGTCAGCCCCAGCATTTT. The genes are TRBV10-3 and TRBJ1-5; 12 bases map to TRBD1. Germline lookup yields CDR1 ENHRY and CDR2 SYGVKD. Unmatched junction bases numbered 5, after V lost 2 bases and J lost 6 bases. This CDR3 contains 16 residues.

The chain employs TRBV19 and TRBJ2-6; 8 bases are shared with TRBD2. CDR1 and CDR2 (germline): LNHDA, SQIVND (reference sequence). V trimming: 3 bases; J trimming: 0 bases; junction bases outside the gene matches: 4. The CDR3 totals 17 residues. CDR3 protein: CASSMVAGRSGANVLTF. The CDR3 DNA reads TGTGCCAGTAGTATGGTAGCGGGGCGCTCTGGGGCCAACGTCCTGACTTTC.

The chain recombines TRBV6-2 or TRBV6-3 with TRBJ2-7; the match to TRBD2 covers 10 bases. Trimming removed 0 bases from V and 3 bases from J; junction bases left unmatched: 5. The germline CDR1 and CDR2 sequences are MNHEY and SVGEGT. The CDR3 has 16 residues. The CDR3 region is CASSYSGLAGDYEQYF. For the CDR3, the DNA is TGTGCCAGCAGTTACTCGGGGCTAGCGGGGGACTACGAGCAGTACTTC.

The chain carries TRBV7-2 and TRBJ2-7; D gene ambiguous. Germline CDR1 reads SGHTA; CDR2 reads FQGNSA. This CDR3 spans 14 amino acids. Trimming removed 1 base at V and 0 bases at J, with 7 bases between. The CDR3 here is CASSLDYSSYEQYF. CDR3 sequence (DNA): TGTGCCAGCAGCTTAGATTACAGCTCCTACGAGCAGTACTTC.

This chain connects TRBV6-5 to TRBJ2-7; 9 nucleotides agree with TRBD1. This CDR3 is built from 12 residues. Per germline, CDR1 MNHEY and CDR2 SVGAGI. Germline trimming cut 6 bases from V and 9 bases from J; bases unmatched to any gene: 6. The CDR3 region is CASRPGQGGQYF. CDR3 bases: TGTGCCAGCAGGCCGGGACAGGGCGGGCAGTACTTC.

The table lists this clone with a few counts. J is TRBJ1-1 and V is TRBV6-1, with D tentatively TRBD1 (5 bases). V was clipped by 3 bases and J by 0 bases, with 5 bases between them. Germline V CDR1 and CDR2: MNHNS, SASEGT. CDR3 length: 13 amino acids. The CDR3 region has the DNA TGTGCCAGCAGTGAGACAGTGAACACTGAAGCTTTCTTT. Translation gives CASSETVNTEAFF.

The rearrangement links TRBV3-1 (or the pseudogene TRBV3-2) to TRBJ1-1; D uncertain. Germline V lookup: CDR1 LGHDT, CDR2 YNNKEL (reference sequence). The CDR3 is 13 amino acids. Trimming took off 4 bases at V and 1 base at J, with 7 bases between the two ends. Here the CDR3 DNA reads TGTGCCAGCAGCCCCTATAAGAACACTGAAGCTTTCTTT. Translating gives CASSPYKNTEAFF.

This chain joins TRBV11-2 and TRBJ2-3, with 8 nucleotides matching TRBD2. Trimming took 5 bases from V and 6 from J; bases not matched to a gene: 7. CDR3 length: 14 residues. Germline V gene data show CDR1 as SGHAT and CDR2 as FQNNGV. The CDR3 protein is CASSPRTSSDTQYF. The CDR3 bases are TGTGCCAGCAGCCCCCGGACTAGCAGCGATACGCAGTATTTT.

V is TRBV24-1 and J is TRBJ1-3; D ambiguous. The V end lost 4 bases, the J end lost 4 bases, and 13 bases lay between the germline ends. The CDR3 has 15 residues. Germline assignment: CDR1 KGHDR and CDR2 SFDVKD. CDR3 bases: TGTGCCACCAGTGACTCAAGATTGGGCGGAAACACCATATATTTT. Its translation: CATSDSRLGGNTIYF.

The rearrangement uses TRBV21-1 and TRBJ2-5; the table's D call, TRBD2, was not checked against the DNA. TRBV21-1 has pseudogene status. CDR3 length: 18 residues. The CDR3 spells CASTGGSLMVLSQETQYF. CDR3 sequence (DNA): TGTGCCAGCACTGGGGGGAGCTTAATGGTGTTGTCCCAAGAGACCCAGTACTTC.

The chain combines TRBV2 with TRBJ2-7, with 13 bases aligning to TRBD2. Germline loops: CDR1 SNHLY, CDR2 FYNNEI. V trimming: 4 bases; J trimming: 4 bases; junction bases outside the gene matches: 4. This CDR3 comprises 15 residues. CDR3 residues: CASSGTSGGRYEQYF. The DNA for the CDR3 is TGTGCCAGCAGTGGGACTAGCGGGGGCAGGTACGAGCAGTACTTC.

The CDR3 region is CAWVAGTGDGGELFF. CDR3 DNA sequence: TGTGCCTGGGTCGCCGGGACAGGGGACGGCGGGGAGCTGTTTTTT. This chain links TRBV30 with TRBJ2-2; 10 bases map to TRBD1. Unmatched junction bases numbered 10, after V lost 5 bases and J lost 7 bases. The CDR3 consists of 15 residues. Germline lookup yields CDR1 GTSNPN and CDR2 SVGIG (reference sequence).

This sequence joins TRBV3-1 (or the pseudogene TRBV3-2) and TRBJ2-3, with 10 nucleotides matching TRBD2. The CDR3 loop spans 19 amino acids. The V gene's germline CDR1 is LGHDT and CDR2 YNNKEL (reference sequence). V shed 0 bases, J shed 3 bases, and the junction held 12 bases outside the gene matches. CDR3 DNA: TGTGCCAGCAGCCAAGATCCCCTAGCGGGGGAGTGCAAAACAGATACGCAGTATTTT. It specifies CASSQDPLAGECKTDTQYF.

The chain carries TRBV7-9 and TRBJ2-5; D ambiguous. This CDR3 has 12 residues. The V end lost 5 bases, the J end lost 5 bases, and 9 bases lay between the germline ends. The germline V gene has CDR1 SEHNR and CDR2 FQNEAQ (reference sequence). CDR3 protein: CASSATRETQYF. Written as DNA, the CDR3 is TGTGCCAGCAGCGCGACGAGGGAGACCCAGTACTTC.

In its sample, this clone was seen a few times. The V call is TRBV5-5, the J call TRBJ1-1, with D perhaps matching TRBD1 (5 bases). The CDR3 contains 16 residues. Trimming pared 2 bases from V and 5 bases from J, leaving 19 bases between. Germline V gene sequence: CDR1 SGHKS, CDR2 YYEKEE (reference sequence). CDR3 sequence: CASSFLPGGARTEAFF. CDR3 nucleotides: TGTGCCAGCAGCTTCTTACCCGGCGGGGCTAGGACTGAAGCTTTCTTT.

The chain is built from TRBV5-1 and TRBJ2-2; D gene unclear. This CDR3 is built from 13 residues. CDR1 and CDR2 from the germline V gene are SGHRS and YFSETQ. Trimming stripped 4 bases from V and 4 bases from J, with 8 bases between. CDR3 sequence (DNA): TGCGCCAGCAGCGTATACAGCACCGGGGAGCTGTTTTTT. This sequence encodes CASSVYSTGELFF.

The chain uses TRBV6-5 and TRBJ1-2; no firm D call. V shed 5 bases and J shed 0 bases, with 13 bases lying between them. From germline, CDR1 is MNHEY and CDR2 SVGAGI. The length of the CDR3 is 15 residues. CDR3 amino acids: CASSMGLSANYGYTF. As DNA, the CDR3 is TGTGCCAGCAGTATGGGCCTCTCGGCTAACTATGGCTACACCTTC.